This TCR beta chain was retrieved from a study of control samples from healthy donors and cancer patients. Sequencing used immunoSEQ multiplex PCR; TCRdb keeps in-frame clones, though not all of them. The repertoire includes 150,000 to 200,000 clones, about 94% of them detected once, and about 8.5% sits in the top ten. Sequenced sample: blood. The clonotype comes from a middle-aged woman in good health.

The CDR3 is CASRGTDRDGTEAFF. The DNA for the CDR3 is TGTGCCAGCAGGGGAACTGACAGGGATGGAACTGAAGCTTTCTTT. The chain links TRBV3-1 (or the pseudogene TRBV3-2) to TRBJ1-1, with 7 bases fitting TRBD1. CDR1 and CDR2 from the germline V gene are LGHDT and YNNKEL (reference sequence). The CDR3 is made up of 15 amino acids. Trimming removed 6 bases from V and 5 bases from J; junction bases left unmatched: 12.